The clone carrying this T cell receptor (beta chain) was counted a single time. Its specificity is not known. CDR1 and CDR2 (germline): SEHNR, FQNEAQ (reference sequence). Trimming stripped 3 bases from V and 8 bases from J, with 10 bases between. The CDR3 totals 12 residues. Naive CD8 isolation took CD45RO-negative cells positively selected for CCR7 and excluded terminally differentiated effector memory CD45RA+ cells. The sample belongs to a study of shared clonotypes between healthy human individuals. As for the study in general: CD8 memory received one plate per donor, CD8 naive two, CD4 memory three and CD4 naive three. Findings and caveats of the study: Non-shared clonotypes were found to have lower generation probabilities than the clonotypes that were shared by all four of the sorted-subset donors. Several donors shared 4.5% to 6.5% of their naive CD4 clonotypes.

Repertoires were generated with immunoSEQ multiplex PCR, while TCRdb's copy carries only in-frame clones and drops some. Of fewer than 1 million clones in the sample, about 96% were seen once. Sequencing used naive CD8+ T cells sorted from blood. The chain links TRBV7-9 to TRBJ1-1, with no clear D. The sequence derives from a man younger than 40 in good health. In DNA, the CDR3 is TGTGCCAGCAGCTTTAAACCTGGGGAAGCTTTCTTT. Translating gives CASSFKPGEAFF.